Listed below are T cell receptor beta chains from one sample, sequenced in a study of blood T cell repertoires in COVID-19. Generated by immunoSEQ multiplex PCR, the TCRdb table keeps only in-frame clones and is missing some. Among over 150,000 clones listed, about 88% were seen once. Sequences were obtained from peripheral blood. Receptors originate from a man aged 40-49 years with active or convalescent COVID-19. Both conserved end residues are part of each CDR3. Fields, in order: clone size, D gene, J gene, V gene, CDR3 protein, CDR3 DNA. The D gene is left open where the match is weak. Clone size is given for some rows only: seen once, a few or many times, or a class if the clone is expanded.

NA	TRBD2	TRBJ2-5	TRBV11-2	CASSLGTSEGETQYF	TGTGCCAGCAGCTTGGGGACTAGCGAGGGAGAGACCCAGTACTTC
once	TRBD1	TRBJ2-1	TRBV5-1	CASSLRQGIGNEQFF	TGCGCCAGCAGCTTGAGACAGGGGATCGGCAATGAGCAGTTCTTC
NA	TRBD2	TRBJ2-1	TRBV10-1	CASSESTRGVEQFF	TGCGCCAGCAGTGAGTCGACGCGGGGGGTTGAGCAGTTCTTC
NA	TRBD1	TRBJ2-2	TRBV28	CASSLGEGQGLPNTGELFF	TGTGCCAGCAGTTTGGGAGAGGGACAGGGCCTACCTAACACCGGGGAGCTGTTTTTT
NA	NA	TRBJ2-2	TRBV13	CASSLIAGDGELFF	TGTGCCAGCAGCTTAATCGCGGGCGACGGGGAGCTGTTTTTT
NA	NA	TRBJ1-4	TRBV12-5	CASGSGGAAMGEKLFF	TGTGCTAGTGGCTCCGGCGGGGCAGCAATGGGTGAAAAACTGTTTTTT
NA	NA	TRBJ2-1	TRBV11-2	CASSLGYGGIGNEQFF	TGTGCCAGCAGCTTAGGTTACGGGGGTATTGGGAATGAGCAGTTCTTC
NA	NA	TRBJ2-5	TRBV20-1	CSASSFGGGGLPETQYF	TGCAGTGCTAGTTCTTTCGGAGGGGGGGGCCTACCGGAGACCCAGTACTTC
NA	NA	TRBJ1-2	TRBV28	CASGYHRAALGGYTF	TGTGCCAGCGGGTATCACAGGGCTGCCCTTGGCGGCTACACCTTC
once	TRBD1	TRBJ1-5	TRBV12-3/TRBV12-4	CASSGTDQPQHF	TGTGCCAGCAGTGGGACAGATCAGCCCCAGCATTTT
NA	NA	TRBJ1-5	TRBV19	CASSMRANQPQHF	TGTGCCAGTAGTATGAGGGCTAATCAGCCCCAGCATTTT
NA	NA	TRBJ1-6	TRBV7-9	CASSLPSGTGSPLHF	TGTGCCAGCAGCTTACCCAGCGGGACCGGTTCACCCCTCCACTTT
NA	TRBD2	TRBJ2-2	TRBV7-2	CASSASGGAPTGELFF	TGTGCCAGCAGCGCTAGCGGGGGGGCCCCCACCGGGGAGCTGTTTTTT
NA	TRBD2	TRBJ2-1	TRBV5-1	CASSLGAGGGNEQFF	TGCGCCAGCAGCTTGGGAGCGGGGGGAGGAAATGAGCAGTTCTTC
NA	NA	TRBJ1-1	TRBV7-8	CASSRIWNTGSQNTEAFF	TGTGCCAGCAGCCGGATCTGGAACACAGGGTCTCAGAACACTGAAGCTTTCTTT
NA	NA	TRBJ2-7	TRBV3-1/TRBV3-2	CASSQLGQEQYF	TGTGCCAGCAGCCAATTAGGACAGGAGCAGTACTTC
NA	TRBD1	TRBJ2-7	TRBV7-2	CASSFGQGGYEQYF	TGTGCCAGCAGCTTCGGACAGGGTGGCTACGAGCAGTACTTC
NA	TRBD2	TRBJ2-5	TRBV19	CASSTGGTSTQETQYF	TGTGCCAGTAGTACCGGGGGGACTAGCACTCAAGAGACCCAGTACTTC
NA	TRBD2	TRBJ2-3	TRBV9	CASSVRSGGDLDTQYF	TGTGCCAGCAGCGTACGAAGCGGGGGAGACTTAGATACGCAGTATTTT
NA	TRBD1	TRBJ1-2	TRBV6-5	CASTSGTGDYGYTF	TGTGCCAGCACTTCCGGGACAGGGGACTATGGCTACACCTTC
NA	NA	TRBJ1-4	TRBV28	CASSFGGALKSEKLFF	TGTGCCAGCAGTTTCGGGGGGGCGCTAAAGTCTGAAAAACTGTTTTTT
NA	NA	TRBJ2-2	TRBV29-1	CSADQGSPGELFF	TGCAGCGCCGACCAGGGGTCTCCCGGGGAGCTGTTTTTT
NA	NA	TRBJ1-3	TRBV10-2	CASTPTPGSGNTIYF	TGCGCCAGCACCCCAACGCCGGGTTCTGGAAACACCATATATTTT
once	NA	TRBJ1-1	TRBV30	CAWSVQGDKAFF	TGTGCCTGGAGTGTACAAGGGGACAAGGCTTTCTTT
few	TRBD1	TRBJ1-6	TRBV2	CASCVDRGTSPLHF	TGTGCCAGCTGCGTAGACAGGGGTACCTCACCCCTCCACTTT
NA	TRBD1	TRBJ2-2	TRBV24-1	CATSGLDRTDTGELFF	TGTGCCACCAGTGGCCTGGACAGGACAGACACCGGGGAGCTGTTTTTT
once	TRBD1	TRBJ2-4	TRBV5-1	CASRRTGEGDIQYF	TGCGCCAGCAGAAGGACAGGGGAGGGTGACATTCAGTACTTC
few	TRBD1	TRBJ1-5	TRBV28	CASSFFRSGGQPQHF	TGTGCCAGCAGTTTTTTCCGGTCAGGGGGACAGCCCCAGCATTTT
NA	NA	TRBJ2-2	TRBV25-1	CASSVAGVNTGELFF	TGTGCCAGCAGTGTGGCCGGGGTCAACACCGGGGAGCTGTTTTTT
NA	NA	TRBJ2-5	TRBV7-6	CASSAGLLSQETQYF	TGTGCCAGCAGCGCGGGACTTCTCTCCCAAGAGACCCAGTACTTC
NA	NA	TRBJ1-5	TRBV28	CASSLGGTVQPQHF	TGTGCCAGCAGTTTGGGAGGGACCGTTCAGCCCCAGCATTTT
few	TRBD1	TRBJ1-2	TRBV3-1/TRBV3-2	CASSQALTGPNYGYTF	TGTGCCAGCAGCCAAGCCCTGACAGGGCCCAACTATGGCTACACCTTC
once	TRBD1	TRBJ1-6	TRBV5-1	CASSPWDRGPSNSPLHF	TGCGCCAGCAGCCCATGGGACAGGGGGCCGTCGAATTCACCCCTCCACTTT
once	NA	TRBJ1-1	TRBV4-1	CASSQETVTEAFF	TGCGCCAGCAGCCAAGAGACAGTCACTGAAGCTTTCTTT
NA	TRBD2	TRBJ2-3	TRBV5-4	CASSGAGLVWPNPQDTQYF	TGTGCCAGCAGCGGAGCGGGACTAGTGTGGCCCAACCCCCAGGATACGCAGTATTTT
NA	NA	TRBJ2-3	TRBV3-1/TRBV3-2	CASSQDLRGTVQYF	TGTGCCAGCAGCCAAGATCTAAGAGGGACTGTGCAGTATTTT
NA	TRBD2	TRBJ2-1	TRBV10-3	CAIRDLALAGGNEQFF	TGTGCCATCAGAGATCTCGCGCTAGCGGGGGGCAATGAGCAGTTCTTC
NA	TRBD1	TRBJ1-1	TRBV6-5	CASSPGTGMNTEAFF	TGTGCCAGCAGTCCCGGGACAGGGATGAACACTGAAGCTTTCTTT
NA	NA	TRBJ1-4	TRBV11-3	CASSDGGAGGEKLFF	TGTGCCAGCAGTGACGGGGGCGCCGGGGGGGAAAAACTGTTTTTT
NA	TRBD1	TRBJ2-7	TRBV7-2	CASSFRTGPQYEQYF	TGTGCCAGCAGCTTCCGGACAGGGCCCCAATACGAGCAGTACTTC